These 2 T cell receptor beta chains share one sample of origin, sequenced in a study of blood T cell repertoires in COVID-19. Method: immunoSEQ multiplex PCR; TCRdb's copy keeps in-frame clones and lacks some. The sample includes 400,000 to 550,000 clones, 70% to 90% of them seen just once. The material sequenced was PBMCs or T cells enriched from blood (not recorded which). The receptors were gathered from a woman aged 18-29 years with acute COVID-19.

This chain connects TRBV2 to TRBJ2-3; 9 bases align to TRBD2. CDR3 length equals 15 residues. Germline V gene data show CDR1 as SNHLY and CDR2 as FYNNEI. J was trimmed by 8 bases and V by 0 bases; bases with no gene match: 6. The CDR3 DNA reads as TGTGCCAGCAGTGAAGCCGGGCGGGGGGGAGGTACGCAGTATTTT. Translation gives CASSEAGRGGGTQYF.

The rearrangement uses TRBV25-1 and TRBJ1-5, with 8 bases that match TRBD1. Germline V lookup: CDR1 MGHDK, CDR2 SYGVNS. With 4 bases clipped from V and 2 bases from J, the junction kept 4 bases outside the gene matches. The CDR3 length is 15 residues. The CDR3 nucleotides are TGTGCCAGCAGTGGGTCAGGGGGCCGCAATCAGCCCCAGCATTTT. Its protein is CASSGSGGRNQPQHF.